This T cell receptor (beta chain) was captured by sequencing in a study of blood T cell repertoires in COVID-19. In the study overall: Sites across the United States, Italy and Spain contributed samples from acute and convalescent COVID-19.

Study processing details: Estimated nucleated cell counts came from reference gene primer amplification. The assay was immunoSEQ multiplex PCR, and TCRdb's table has in-frame clones only and misses some. V, J and clone size derive from that table, while D and trimming were established from the DNA sequence. The profile shows tens of thousands of clones, about 86% of them singletons. Notes on this clone: Other nucleotide sequences from this sample produce the same CDR3.

From germline, CDR1 is MGHRA and CDR2 YSYEKL. CDR3 length: 12 amino acids. V gave up 1 base and J gave up 5 bases, with 5 bases separating them. Sequenced input: peripheral blood. The source of this sequence is a human donor in a cohort sampled during active COVID-19. The chain combines TRBV4-1 with TRBJ1-2, with D unclear. The CDR3 region is CASSQGAYGYTF. The DNA for the CDR3 is TGCGCCAGCAGCCAAGGGGCGTATGGCTACACCTTC.